Shown below are 5 T cell receptor beta chains from a single sample sequenced in a study of blood T cell repertoires in COVID-19. Sequenced by immunoSEQ multiplex PCR; TCRdb stores in-frame clones only, minus some. The sample includes roughly 100,000 clones, around 81% of them seen just once. Sequences were obtained from peripheral blood. The receptors come from a man aged 80 or over with COVID-19, enrolled during active disease.

V and J are TRBV3-1 (or the pseudogene TRBV3-2) and TRBJ2-5; 7 bases map to TRBD1. Per the germline V gene, CDR1 is LGHDT and CDR2 is YNNKEL (reference sequence). The J segment lost 7 bases and the V segment lost 1 base, leaving 18 bases of the junction unmatched. This CDR3 has 18 amino acids. CDR3 region: CASSQGKRKGDRVGTQYF. CDR3 nucleotides: TGTGCCAGCAGCCAAGGGAAGAGGAAGGGCGACAGGGTTGGGACCCAGTACTTC.

The chain is built from TRBV4-2 and TRBJ2-2; D is unclear. Trimming left V 0 bases short and J 7 bases short, with 3 bases between. The V gene's germline CDR1 is LGHNA and CDR2 YNFKEQ. This CDR3 is 12 amino acids long. The CDR3 loop reads CASSQDRGELFF. CDR3 DNA sequence: TGTGCCAGCAGCCAAGATCGCGGGGAGCTGTTTTTT.

V and J are TRBV5-1 and TRBJ2-3, with 10 bases matching TRBD1. Germline assignment: CDR1 SGHRS and CDR2 YFSETQ. J lost 6 bases, V lost 4 bases, and 5 bases had no gene match. This CDR3 comprises 14 residues. CDR3 residues: CASSGGTGADTQYF. Written as DNA, the CDR3 is TGCGCCAGCAGCGGAGGGACAGGGGCGGATACGCAGTATTTT.

This clone has just one count. This CDR3 is also generated by other DNA sequences in the sample. The chain employs TRBV18 and TRBJ1-2; D uncertain. The germline V and J ends were trimmed by 3 bases and 4 bases, with 9 bases remaining between them. The CDR3 loop spans 13 amino acids. Germline CDR1 reads KGHSH; CDR2 reads LQKENI. The DNA of the CDR3 is TGTGCCAGCTCACCTAGGGAGGGCTATGGCTACACCTTC. Its translation: CASSPREGYGYTF.

V and J are TRBV7-6 and TRBJ2-7; 9 nucleotides match TRBD2. Germline V lookup: CDR1 SGHVS, CDR2 FNYEAQ. V lost 0 bases, J lost 6 bases, and 6 bases stayed unmatched. The CDR3 totals 15 residues. The CDR3 bases are TGTGCCAGCAGCTTAGCCGGGACTAGCAATGGCGAGCAGTACTTC. Protein: CASSLAGTSNGEQYF.